The 27 T cell receptor beta chains given below trace back to one sample, sequenced in a study of graft-versus-host responses after intestinal transplantation. These receptors' targets are unknown. The protocol was immunoSEQ multiplex PCR, while the TCRdb copy is restricted to in-frame clones and leaves out a portion. The sample carries 55,000 to 75,000 clones, 75% to 90% recorded once. This material consisted of unstimulated CD4+ T cells sorted from spleen or lymph node cells, taken before transplant. These receptors all stem from a human donor who was the organ donor for an intestinal transplant.

The V gene is TRBV7-3, the J gene TRBJ1-6; TRBD1 matches at 8 bases. V lost 1 base and J lost 6; bases outside the gene matches: 11. CDR1 SGHTA and CDR2 FQGTGA come from the germline V gene. This CDR3 has 18 amino acids. The CDR3 DNA reads as TGTGCCAGCAGCTTAATCCCACCGGGACAGGCTTCTAATTCACCCCTCCACTTT. Its protein product is CASSLIPPGQASNSPLHF.

This chain links TRBV28 with TRBJ2-7; TRBD2 agrees at 7 bases. Germline loops: CDR1 MDHEN, CDR2 SYDVKM. The CDR3 is 13 residues long. The ends lost 6 bases at V and 3 bases at J; junction bases unmatched: 5. In nucleotides, the CDR3 is TGTGCCAGCAGCCGCGGGGGTAACTACGAGCAGTACGTC. It translates to CASSRGGNYEQYV.

The V call is TRBV4-2, the J call TRBJ2-2, with a weak D call TRBD2 (5 bases). CDR3 length: 19 amino acids. Germline V CDR1 and CDR2: LGHNA, YNFKEQ. The ends were cut back, 0 bases at V and 6 bases at J, with 23 bases in the middle. The CDR3 DNA reads TGTGCCAGCAGCCAAGATCCTACGTCGGGAAGGATGGGCGCCGGGGAGCTGTTTTTT. Encoded protein: CASSQDPTSGRMGAGELFF.

The chain combines TRBV27 with TRBJ1-3; D gene uncertain. With 5 bases removed from V and 0 bases from J, the gap between germline ends came to 14 bases. This CDR3 spans 16 amino acids. Germline lookup yields CDR1 MNHEY and CDR2 SMNVEV (reference sequence). The CDR3 spells CASSPREALSGNTIYF. DNA of the CDR3: TGTGCCAGCAGTCCCCGAGAGGCGCTCTCTGGAAACACCATATATTTT.

This clone was observed a single time. The chain recombines TRBV2 with TRBJ1-6, with D tentatively TRBD1 (6 bases). Germline CDR1 SNHLY, CDR2 FYNNEI. This CDR3 spans 21 amino acids. V was shortened by 1 base and J by 0 bases, with 22 bases between the two germline ends. The CDR3 DNA reads as TGTGCCAGCAGTGAAGATGGAAGGGGGGGACCCTTGAGCTCCTATAATTCACCCCTCCACTTT. This gives the protein CASSEDGRGGPLSSYNSPLHF. Drawing the rest from reference TRBV2 and TRBJ1-6, the complete variable domain is EPEVTQTPSHQVTQMGQEVILRCVPISNHLYFYWYRQILGQKVEFLVSFYNNEISEKSEIFDDQFSVERPDGSNFTLKIRSTKLEDSAMYFCASSEDGRGGPLSSYNSPLHFGNGTRLTVT.

The chain employs TRBV6-6 and TRBJ2-7; a weak D match, TRBD1 (7 bases). The CDR3 totals 14 residues. Germline assignment: CDR1 MNHNY and CDR2 SVGAGI (reference sequence). Trimming took 5 bases from V and 3 from J, leaving 14 bases between them. Here the CDR3 DNA reads TGTGCCAGCAGTACTAACCAGGGGGGCTACGAGCAGTACGTC. The encoded protein is CASSTNQGGYEQYV.

The rearrangement links TRBV21-1 to TRBJ1-6; TRBD1 reflects the table's D call only, with no check against the DNA. TRBV21-1 is listed as a pseudogene. This CDR3 is built from 16 residues. CDR3 coding DNA: TGTGCCAGCAGCACTCTCGACAGGGGGCATAATTCACCCCTCCACTTT. It encodes CASSTLDRGHNSPLHF.

This clone was observed a few times. The chain employs TRBV5-6 and TRBJ1-1; D ambiguous. CDR1 and CDR2 (germline): SGHDT, YYEEEE. The CDR3 length is 12 residues. V gave up 4 bases and J gave up 3 bases, with 7 bases separating them. The CDR3 loop reads CASSLLDTEAFF. The CDR3, as DNA: TGTGCCAGCAGCCTACTAGACACTGAAGCTTTCTTT. The variable domain in full, completed from reference TRBV5-6 and TRBJ1-1, reads DAGVTQSPTHLIKTRGQQVTLRCSPKSGHDTVSWYQQALGQGPQFIFQYYEEEERQRGNFPDRFSGHQFPNYSSELNVNALLLGDSALYLCASSLLDTEAFFGQGTRLTVV.

This sequence joins TRBV19 and TRBJ2-3, with D possibly TRBD1 on 6 matching bases. Germline V gene lookup returns CDR1 LNHDA and CDR2 SQIVND (reference sequence). V dropped 10 bases and J dropped 1 base, with 15 bases sitting between them. This CDR3 has 14 residues. Here the CDR3 reads CATKTGPGTDTQYF. The CDR3 region has the DNA TGTGCCACAAAAACAGGGCCTGGCACAGATACGCAGTATTTT.

The chain joins TRBV6-5 to TRBJ2-1; D ambiguous. Germline V lookup: CDR1 MNHEY, CDR2 SVGAGI. The CDR3 contains 14 residues. V lost 2 bases, J lost 3 bases, and 8 bases lay in between. DNA for the CDR3: TGTGCCAGCAGTTACATCGGCGGCTACAATGAGCAGTTCTTC. This codes for CASSYIGGYNEQFF.

V is TRBV6-6 and J is TRBJ2-7, with D maybe TRBD1 (6 bases). The CDR3 extends over 13 amino acids. The V gene's germline CDR1 is MNHNY and CDR2 SVGAGI (reference sequence). V was clipped by 10 bases and J by 0 bases, with 13 bases between them. The CDR3 DNA follows: TGTGCCACAACAACAGGGAACTCCTACGAGCAGTACGTC. Amino acid sequence: CATTTGNSYEQYV.

The chain couples TRBV7-8 to TRBJ2-7; D may be TRBD1 (5 bases). CDR1 and CDR2 (germline): SGHVS, FQNEAQ. Trimming shortened V by 5 bases and J by 3 bases, and 14 bases separated the two germline ends. CDR3 length equals 14 residues. The CDR3 DNA reads TGTGCCAGCAGCCTGGGTCTCAGGGACTACGAGCAGTACGTC. Its translation is CASSLGLRDYEQYV.

J is TRBJ1-6 and V is TRBV28, with 8 bases that match TRBD1. This CDR3 spans 16 amino acids. Germline values: CDR1 MDHEN, CDR2 SYDVKM. Trimming took 1 base from V and 6 from J; bases not matched to a gene: 5. The CDR3 spells CASSLSQGAINSPLHF. CDR3 nucleotide sequence: TGTGCCAGCAGTTTATCCCAGGGGGCGATTAATTCACCCCTCCACTTT.

The rearrangement joins TRBV28 to TRBJ1-2; 9 nucleotides align to TRBD1. The germline V gene encodes CDR1 MDHEN and CDR2 SYDVKM. The CDR3 spans 14 residues. V lost 2 bases and J lost 4; bases outside the gene matches: 2. CDR3 region: CASSLLTGGYGYTF. CDR3 nucleotide sequence: TGTGCCAGCAGTTTACTGACAGGGGGCTATGGCTACACCTTC.

The chain has TRBV19 and TRBJ1-5; the D gene is possibly TRBD1 (6 bases). The CDR3 spans 14 residues. V was shortened by 9 bases and J by 5 bases, with 17 bases between the two germline ends. From germline, CDR1 is LNHDA and CDR2 SQIVND (reference sequence). The CDR3 reads CASSTGHLHQPQHF. CDR3 coding DNA: TGTGCCAGCAGCACGGGACATTTGCATCAGCCCCAGCATTTT.

This clone was detected once. The chain links TRBV19 to TRBJ2-6; possible D gene TRBD1, 5 bases. The CDR3 has 17 residues. Per the germline V gene, CDR1 is LNHDA and CDR2 is SQIVND (reference sequence). Between the trimmed V and J ends, which lost 6 bases and 0 bases, there was a span of 15 bases. This chain's CDR3 is CASSPSTESSGANVLTF. The CDR3 DNA sequence: TGTGCCAGTAGCCCATCGACAGAAAGCTCTGGGGCCAACGTCCTGACTTTC.

The chain uses TRBV28 and TRBJ1-5, with 7 bases that match TRBD1. The CDR3 extends over 14 amino acids. The J segment lost 5 bases and the V segment lost 6 bases, leaving 7 bases of the junction unmatched. In germline, CDR1 is MDHEN, CDR2 SYDVKM. The CDR3 DNA reads TGTGCCAGCAGCCGAGGGGGCGCGGATCAGCCCCAGCATTTT. Encoded protein: CASSRGGADQPQHF.

On this clone itself: The same CDR3 is also encoded by other DNA sequences in this sample. This chain connects TRBV6-5 to TRBJ2-1; the D gene is possibly TRBD1 (5 bases). CDR1 is MNHEY, CDR2 SVGAGI, per germline. Trimming took 2 bases from V and 9 from J, leaving 8 bases between them. CDR3 length: 12 residues. CDR3 region: CASSYRGGEQFF. The CDR3, as DNA: TGTGCCAGCAGTTACAGGGGCGGTGAGCAGTTCTTC.

The chain has TRBV2 and TRBJ1-5; 8 nucleotides align to TRBD1. Per the germline V gene, CDR1 is SNHLY and CDR2 is FYNNEI. CDR3 length equals 14 residues. J lost 3 bases, V lost 4 bases, and 2 bases had no gene match. The chain's CDR3 is CASSVQGANQPQHF. In nucleotides, the CDR3 is TGTGCCAGCAGTGTGCAGGGGGCCAATCAGCCCCAGCATTTT.

This clone has just one count. V is TRBV5-1 and J is TRBJ2-5, with 11 positions matching TRBD2. Germline V gene sequence: CDR1 SGHRS, CDR2 YFSETQ. The CDR3 is 16 amino acids. The V gene end was trimmed by 3 bases and the J gene end by 2 bases; junction bases not matched to a gene: 6. The CDR3 DNA reads TGCGCCAGCAGCTCGGGACTAGCGGACATACAAGAGACCCAGTACTTC. Translating it yields CASSSGLADIQETQYF.

The chain employs TRBV25-1 and TRBJ1-2; D is perhaps TRBD1 (5 bases). Germline V gene data show CDR1 as MGHDK and CDR2 as SYGVNS. CDR3 size: 15 residues. Trimming cost V 3 bases and J 0 bases, with 11 bases left between them. CDR3 bases: TGTGCCAGCAGTGACGCAGGGCTTGCTAACTATGGCTACACCTTC. Residues: CASSDAGLANYGYTF.

V and J are TRBV2 and TRBJ2-3; the match to TRBD1 covers 9 bases. This CDR3 comprises 15 residues. Germline values: CDR1 SNHLY, CDR2 FYNNEI. After removal of 6 bases from V and 4 bases from J, the junction contained 8 bases not matched to a gene. The CDR3 region has the DNA TGTGCCAGCAGCTTACAGGGGGCGCGGGCAGATACGCAGTATTTT. As protein: CASSLQGARADTQYF.

The chain couples TRBV4-1 to TRBJ1-3; possibly TRBD1 for D (5 bases). This CDR3 region has 15 residues. Trimming left V 4 bases short and J 9 bases short, with 19 bases between. Per the germline V gene, CDR1 is MGHRA and CDR2 is YSYEKL. CDR3 sequence: CASSPWTQTPTTIYF. CDR3 in DNA: TGCGCCAGCAGCCCCTGGACACAAACCCCCACCACCATATATTTT.

The rearrangement uses TRBV19 and TRBJ1-5; 7 positions match TRBD1. The CDR3 contains 15 residues. Germline trimming cut 8 bases from V and 2 bases from J; bases unmatched to any gene: 9. Germline CDR1 is LNHDA and CDR2 is SQIVND (reference sequence). CDR3 in amino acids: CASSLTGPGNQPQHF. DNA for the CDR3: TGTGCCAGTTCCCTGACAGGGCCTGGCAATCAGCCCCAGCATTTT. The full variable domain, in which reference TRBV19 and TRBJ1-5 provide the parts outside the CDR3, is DGGITQSPKYLFRKEGQNVTLSCEQNLNHDAMYWYRQDPGQGLRLIYYSQIVNDFQKGDIAEGYSVSREKKESFPLTVTSAQKNPTAFYLCASSLTGPGNQPQHFGDGTRLSIL.

This chain uses TRBV27 with TRBJ2-5; 10 bases agree with TRBD1. The CDR3 totals 15 residues. Germline V lookup: CDR1 MNHEY, CDR2 SMNVEV (reference sequence). V shed 6 bases and J 9 bases; nucleotides not matched to a gene: 13. For the CDR3, the DNA is TGTGCCAGCAGGGGGGGGGACAGGGGCCTAAGGGCCCAGTACTTC. This encodes CASRGGDRGLRAQYF.

This clone was counted a few times. The gene calls are TRBV5-1 and TRBJ2-1, with TRBD2 identical over 8 bases. Germline V gene sequence: CDR1 SGHRS, CDR2 YFSETQ. The CDR3 is made up of 15 amino acids. Trimming at V came to 0 bases and at J to 4 bases, leaving 3 bases not matched to a gene. This chain's CDR3 is CASSLVGGAYNEQFF. The DNA of the CDR3 is TGCGCCAGCAGCTTGGTCGGGGGGGCTTACAATGAGCAGTTCTTC.

This chain joins TRBV19 and TRBJ1-2; 9 bases are a match to TRBD1. The J segment lost 6 bases and the V segment lost 5 bases, leaving 4 bases of the junction unmatched. This CDR3 has 13 residues. The germline V gene has CDR1 LNHDA and CDR2 SQIVND (reference sequence). The CDR3 nucleotides read TGTGCCAGTAGTCCCGGGACAGGGAATGGCTACACCTTC. It is translated as CASSPGTGNGYTF.